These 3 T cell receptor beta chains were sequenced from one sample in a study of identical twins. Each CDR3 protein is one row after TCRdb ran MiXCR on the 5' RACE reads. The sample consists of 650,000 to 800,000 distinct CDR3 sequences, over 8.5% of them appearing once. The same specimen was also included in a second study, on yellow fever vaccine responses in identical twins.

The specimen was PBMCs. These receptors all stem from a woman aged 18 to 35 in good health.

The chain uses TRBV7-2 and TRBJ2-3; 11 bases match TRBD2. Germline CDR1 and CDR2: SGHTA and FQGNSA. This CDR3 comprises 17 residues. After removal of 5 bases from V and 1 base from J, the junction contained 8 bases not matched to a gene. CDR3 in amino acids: CASSMPSGRLGTDTQYF. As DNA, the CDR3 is TGTGCCAGCAGCATGCCTAGCGGGAGGCTGGGCACAGATACGCAGTATTTT.

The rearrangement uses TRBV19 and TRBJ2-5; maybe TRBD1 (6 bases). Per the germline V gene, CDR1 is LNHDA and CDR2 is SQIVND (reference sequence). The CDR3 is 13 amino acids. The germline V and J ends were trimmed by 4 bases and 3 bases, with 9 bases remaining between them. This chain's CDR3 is CASSTGDKETQYF. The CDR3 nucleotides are TGTGCCAGTAGTACCGGGGACAAAGAGACCCAGTACTTC.

CDR3 amino acids: CSARVTGDYEQYF. The DNA of the CDR3 is TGCAGTGCTAGAGTAACAGGGGACTACGAGCAGTACTTC. This chain links TRBV20-1 with TRBJ2-7, with 7 positions matching TRBD1. The CDR3 extends over 13 amino acids. V lost 1 base, J lost 3 bases, and 3 bases stayed unmatched. Per germline, CDR1 DFQATT and CDR2 SNEGSKA (reference sequence).